This TCR beta chain was profiled in a study of T cells after yellow fever vaccination. Each CDR3 protein gets one entry after TCRdb re-called the 5' RACE reads with MiXCR. This sample carries around 30,000 distinct CDR3 sequences, less than 8.5% of them seen once, and the ten largest clones take 20% to 25%. Study conclusions and caveats: After the booster, 96% of CD4 and approximately 87% of CD8 primary-response clones were re-detected. CD4 and CD8 compartments shared a small share of clonotypes, likely from convergent recombination.

The CDR3 has 16 amino acids. Trimming left V 0 bases short and J 2 bases short, with 8 bases between. Looked up from germline, CDR1 is MNHEY and CDR2 is SVGAGI. As to this clonotype: This may be a read error, as it is one base from a much larger clone.

The chain recombines TRBV6-5 with TRBJ2-6; tentatively, D is TRBD2 (5 bases). The sequence was collected from a man aged 18 to 35 who received the YFV17D yellow fever vaccine. The material was PBMCs, either bulk or a sorted T-cell subset (CD4+, CD8+, memory, or dextramer-sorted; not recorded which), obtained on the day of the first yellow fever vaccination. Here the CDR3 reads CASSYSTTTGANVLTF. The CDR3, as DNA: TGTGCCAGCAGTTACTCGACTACTACTGGGGCCAACGTCCTGACTTTC.